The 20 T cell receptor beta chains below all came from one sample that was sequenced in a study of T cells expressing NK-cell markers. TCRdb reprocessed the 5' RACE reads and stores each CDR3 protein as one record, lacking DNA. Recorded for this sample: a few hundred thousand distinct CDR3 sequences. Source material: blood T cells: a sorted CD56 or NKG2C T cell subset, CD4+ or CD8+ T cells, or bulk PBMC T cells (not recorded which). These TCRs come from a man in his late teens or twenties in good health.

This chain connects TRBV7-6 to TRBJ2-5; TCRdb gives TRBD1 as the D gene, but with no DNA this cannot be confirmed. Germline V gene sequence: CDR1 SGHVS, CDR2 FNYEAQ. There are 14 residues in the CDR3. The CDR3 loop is CASSSGAVGETQYF.

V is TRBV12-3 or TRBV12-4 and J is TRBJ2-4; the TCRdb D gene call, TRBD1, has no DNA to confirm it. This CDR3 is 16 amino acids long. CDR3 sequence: CASSLVVGAAKNIQYF.

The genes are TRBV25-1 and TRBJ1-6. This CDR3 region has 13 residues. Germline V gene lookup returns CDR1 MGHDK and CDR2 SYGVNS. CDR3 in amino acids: CASTPGRNSPLHF.

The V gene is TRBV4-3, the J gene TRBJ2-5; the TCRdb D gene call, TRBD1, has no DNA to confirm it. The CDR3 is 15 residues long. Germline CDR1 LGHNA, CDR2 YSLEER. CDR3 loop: CASSQVGRGEETQYF.

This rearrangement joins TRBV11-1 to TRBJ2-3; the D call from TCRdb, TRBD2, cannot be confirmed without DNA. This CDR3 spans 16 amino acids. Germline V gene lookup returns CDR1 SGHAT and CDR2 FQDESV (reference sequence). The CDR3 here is CASSLQSPAGTDTQYF.

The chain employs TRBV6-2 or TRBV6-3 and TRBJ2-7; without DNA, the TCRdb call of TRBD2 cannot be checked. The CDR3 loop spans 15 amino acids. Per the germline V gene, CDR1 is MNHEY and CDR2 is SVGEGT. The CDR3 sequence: CASRRLAGGPYEQYF.

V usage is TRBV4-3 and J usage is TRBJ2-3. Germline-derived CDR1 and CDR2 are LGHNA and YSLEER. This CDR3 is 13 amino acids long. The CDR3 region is CASSQDLKATQYF.

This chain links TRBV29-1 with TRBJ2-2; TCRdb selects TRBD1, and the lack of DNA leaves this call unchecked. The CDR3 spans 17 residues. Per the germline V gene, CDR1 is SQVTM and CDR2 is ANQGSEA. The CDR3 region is CSGEFRPQGARTGELFF.

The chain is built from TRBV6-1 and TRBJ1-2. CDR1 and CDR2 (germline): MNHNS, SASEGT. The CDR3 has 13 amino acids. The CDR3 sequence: CASRETASYGYTF.

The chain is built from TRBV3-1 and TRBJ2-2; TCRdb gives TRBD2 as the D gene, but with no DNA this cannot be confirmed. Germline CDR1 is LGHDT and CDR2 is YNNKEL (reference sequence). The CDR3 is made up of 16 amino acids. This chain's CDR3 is CASSQVLAGVAGELFF. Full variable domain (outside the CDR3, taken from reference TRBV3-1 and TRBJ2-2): DTAVSQTPKYLVTQMGNDKSIKCEQNLGHDTMYWYKQDSKKFLKIMFSYNNKELIINETVPNRFSPKSPDKAHLNLHINSLELGDSAVYFCASSQVLAGVAGELFFGEGSRLTVL.

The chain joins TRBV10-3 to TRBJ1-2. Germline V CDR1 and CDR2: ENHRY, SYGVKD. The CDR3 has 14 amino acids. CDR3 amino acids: CAISVGRGDYGYTF.

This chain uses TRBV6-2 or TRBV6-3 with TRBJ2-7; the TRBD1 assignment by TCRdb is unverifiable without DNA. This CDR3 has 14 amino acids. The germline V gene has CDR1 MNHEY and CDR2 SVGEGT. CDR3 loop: CASNHGTGFYEQYF.

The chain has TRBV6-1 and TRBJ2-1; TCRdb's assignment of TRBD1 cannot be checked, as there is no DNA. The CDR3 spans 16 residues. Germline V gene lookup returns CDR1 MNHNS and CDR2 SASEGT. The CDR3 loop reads CASTQSGTGSYNEQFF.

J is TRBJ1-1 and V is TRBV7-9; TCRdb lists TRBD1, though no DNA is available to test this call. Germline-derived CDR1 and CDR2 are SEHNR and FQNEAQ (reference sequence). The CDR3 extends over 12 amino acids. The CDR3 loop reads CASRPDSRPAFF.

The CDR3 loop is CASSPRDRGGKNIQYF. V usage is TRBV12-3 or TRBV12-4 and J usage is TRBJ2-4; the TCRdb D gene call, TRBD1, has no DNA to confirm it. The CDR3 spans 16 residues.

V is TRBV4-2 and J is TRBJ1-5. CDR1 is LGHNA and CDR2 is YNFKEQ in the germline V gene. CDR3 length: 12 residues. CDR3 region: CASSQVGQPQHF.

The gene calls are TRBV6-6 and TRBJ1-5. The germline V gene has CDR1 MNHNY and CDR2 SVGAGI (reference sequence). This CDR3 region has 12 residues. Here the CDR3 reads CASSYLSVLQHF.

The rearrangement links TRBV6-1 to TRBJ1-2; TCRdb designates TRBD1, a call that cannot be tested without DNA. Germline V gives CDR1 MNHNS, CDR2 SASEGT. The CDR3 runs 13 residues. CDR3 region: CASMIGGGYGYTF.

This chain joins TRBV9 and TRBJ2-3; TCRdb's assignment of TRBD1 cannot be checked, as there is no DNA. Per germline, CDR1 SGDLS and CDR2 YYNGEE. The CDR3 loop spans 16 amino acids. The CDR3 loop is CASSANAGGAPDTQYF.

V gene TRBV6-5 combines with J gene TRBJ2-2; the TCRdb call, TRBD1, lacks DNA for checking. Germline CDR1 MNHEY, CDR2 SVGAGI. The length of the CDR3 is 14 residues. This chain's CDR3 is CASSSGVGTGELFF.